The sequence of this T cell receptor (beta chain) was determined in a study of human T cells and chemical hapten exposure. About the study: The study patch tested 0.01% DPC on the upper back and read results at 6 days.

There are 15 residues in the CDR3. CDR1 SEHNR and CDR2 FQNEAQ come from the germline V gene (reference sequence). The trim removed 4 bases at V and 10 bases at J, leaving 7 bases unmatched. Unique molecular identifiers were attached to individual cDNA molecules during library preparation. TCRdb re-called the RACE reads through MiXCR, storing one row per CDR3 protein. The data hold about 380,000 distinct CDR3 sequences, with roughly 4.8% observed a single time. This clonotype was seen many times. Its antigen is unknown. Study findings and constraints: Because all patients had alopecia, their immune responses might differ from healthy ones. TCRs exceeding a frequency of 1 in 1000 stayed unchanged under DPC sensitization.

Described time point: patch test 1, 2 weeks after DPC sensitization. As for treatment: therapeutic diphenylcyclopropenone sensitization with weekly scalp DPC. The V and J genes are TRBV7-9 and TRBJ2-2; 12 bases are shared with TRBD2. This material consisted of whole blood, taken in connection with sensitization to the hapten diphenylcyclopropenone (DPC). This sequence was found in a woman aged 45 to 65 with alopecia areata. Some clones in this sample may be carry-over from other donors' samples. CDR3 sequence (DNA): TGTGCCAGCAGCTACCCTAGCGGGGGGGCAGAGGAGCTGTTTTTT. Protein product: CASSYPSGGAEELFF.